The 3 T cell receptor beta chains presented below share a single source sample, sequenced in a study of T cells in women clearing cervical HPV infection (dated by TCRdb to the late 2010s). Library preparation employed the immunoSEQ multiplex PCR assay. The table comes from immuneACCESS by way of TCRdb, which keeps in-frame sequences with V and J called. Part of the clones is missing from these tables; in studies checked, under half for an unresolved V gene and the rest for unknown reasons. The sample's table lists a count of tens of thousands of clones. Together, the top ten hold under 2% of the sample. The sequencing input was blood buffy coat. All receptors derive from a woman between 18 and 69 years old with a cervical HPV16 infection that either progressed to CIN3+ or cleared (not recorded which).

A note on this clone: The read stops 3 residues short of the end of the CDR3; the missing end is completed from the germline J gene. The chain uses TRBV7-3 and TRBJ2-5, with a weak D call TRBD2 (5 bases). This CDR3 comprises 13 residues. The V and J ends lost 4 bases and 4 bases respectively, with 10 bases between them. Per germline, CDR1 SGHTA and CDR2 FQGTGA. The CDR3 reads CASSSAGGETQYF. The CDR3 bases that were read are TGTGCCAGCAGCTCGGCGGGTGGAGAGACC.

Worth noting for this clone: The read is 3 residues too short to cover the CDR3 end, so that end is filled in from the germline J gene. The chain joins TRBV12-3 or TRBV12-4 to TRBJ2-2; TRBD2 agrees at 7 bases. The CDR3 is made up of 15 amino acids. The V and J ends lost 2 bases and 7 bases, in that order; junction bases with no gene match: 7. The CDR3 bases that were read are TGTGCCAGCAGTTTATGGAGCGGGATTGGCGGGGAG. It translates to CASSLWSGIGGE. The complete CDR3 sequence is CASSLWSGIGGELFF.

Comments on this clone: The read stops 3 residues short of the end of the CDR3; the missing end is completed from the germline J gene. The genes are TRBV20-1 and TRBJ2-7, with no clear D. The germline V and J ends were trimmed by 6 bases and 2 bases, with 17 bases remaining between them. The germline CDR1 and CDR2 sequences are DFQATT and SNEGSKA (reference sequence). The CDR3 has 14 residues. The sequenced CDR3 bases are TGCAGTGCCCGCCTGAGCCGAAGGGCCTACGAG. It yields the protein CSARLSRRAYE. The entire CDR3 protein is CSARLSRRAYEQYF.